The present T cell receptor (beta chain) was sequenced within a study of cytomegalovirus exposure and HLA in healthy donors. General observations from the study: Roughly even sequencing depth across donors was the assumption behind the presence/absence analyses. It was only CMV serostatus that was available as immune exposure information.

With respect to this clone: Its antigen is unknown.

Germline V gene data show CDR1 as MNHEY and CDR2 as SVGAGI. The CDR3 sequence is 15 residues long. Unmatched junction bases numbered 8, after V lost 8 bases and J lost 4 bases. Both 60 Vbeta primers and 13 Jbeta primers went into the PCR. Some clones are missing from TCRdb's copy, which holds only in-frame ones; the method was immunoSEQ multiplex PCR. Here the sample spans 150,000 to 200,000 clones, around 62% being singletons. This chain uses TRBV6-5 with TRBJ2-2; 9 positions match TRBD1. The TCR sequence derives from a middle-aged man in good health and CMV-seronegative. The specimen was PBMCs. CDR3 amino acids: CASGLQGAGTGELFF. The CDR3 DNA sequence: TGTGCCAGCGGATTACAGGGGGCTGGCACCGGGGAGCTGTTTTTT.